Shown below are 24 T cell receptor beta chains from a single sample sequenced in a study of shared clonotypes between healthy human individuals. The table came from immunoSEQ multiplex PCR; TCRdb's copy has only in-frame clones and leaves some out. The sample lists 2 million to 3 million clones; more than 80% were seen once. The material sequenced was naive CD4+ T cells sorted from blood. Subset here: CD45RA+ positively selected. The receptors here all came from a man between 18 and 35 years old in good health.

For this clone: Other DNA sequences in this sample translate to the same CDR3. The CDR3 protein is CASSPGTPDTQYF. DNA for the CDR3: TGTGCCAGCTCACCCGGGACTCCTGATACGCAGTATTTT. V and J are TRBV18 and TRBJ2-3, with D tentatively TRBD2 (6 bases). CDR1 is KGHSH, CDR2 LQKENI, per germline. Trimming removed 3 bases from V and 6 bases from J, with 10 bases in between. This CDR3 spans 13 amino acids. The whole variable domain, filled in from reference TRBV18 and TRBJ2-3, reads NAGVMQNPRHLVRRRGQEARLRCSPMKGHSHVYWYRQLPEEGLKFMVYLQKENIIDESGMPKERFSAEFPKEGPSILRIQQVVRGDSAAYFCASSPGTPDTQYFGPGTRLTVL.

The V call is TRBV29-1, the J call TRBJ2-7, with TRBD2 as a possible D gene (5 bases). Germline CDR1 reads SQVTM; CDR2 reads ANQGSEA. The length of the CDR3 is 16 residues. The ends were cut back, 7 bases at V and 2 bases at J, with 24 bases in the middle. The CDR3 protein is CSGTLSEGEGTYEQYF. CDR3 coding DNA: TGCAGCGGGACCCTGAGCGAGGGAGAGGGTACCTACGAGCAGTACTTC.

The V gene is TRBV9, the J gene TRBJ1-2; D might be TRBD1 (5 bases). This CDR3 region has 13 residues. The V and J ends lost 0 bases and 9 bases respectively, with 12 bases between them. CDR1 and CDR2 (germline): SGDLS, YYNGEE. The CDR3 bases are TGTGCCAGCAGCGTAGGGGCAGGGCGAAGCTACACCTTC. This encodes CASSVGAGRSYTF.

As regards this clone: The sample carries other DNA sequences with the same CDR3. V usage is TRBV18 and J usage is TRBJ1-2; 10 bases line up with TRBD1. The junction had 8 bases not matched to a gene; V was cut back by 6 bases and J by 4 bases. In germline, CDR1 is KGHSH, CDR2 LQKENI. The CDR3 spans 15 residues. CDR3 amino acids: CASSPTGGSFYGYTF. CDR3 nucleotides: TGTGCCAGCTCCCCGACAGGGGGCAGTTTCTATGGCTACACCTTC.

V and J are TRBV10-3 and TRBJ2-1; 12 bases match TRBD2. This CDR3 region has 22 residues. Losses at the gene ends were 0 bases for V and 0 bases for J; bases not matched to a gene: 15. In germline, CDR1 is ENHRY, CDR2 SYGVKD. The CDR3 DNA is TGTGCCATCAGTGAGTCGGCGGACACTAGCGGGAGGTTCCTAAGCTCCTACAATGAGCAGTTCTTC. Its translation is CAISESADTSGRFLSSYNEQFF.

The chain links TRBV18 to TRBJ2-5, with D perhaps TRBD1 (6 bases). The CDR3 runs to 13 residues. Deletions cut 7 bases from V and 0 bases from J, with 9 bases between. The germline gives CDR1 KGHSH, CDR2 LQKENI. CDR3 in amino acids: CASFQGYQETQYF. CDR3 coding DNA: TGTGCCAGCTTTCAGGGGTACCAAGAGACCCAGTACTTC.

The CDR3 DNA sequence: TGTGCCAGCAGCCAAGCGTCCGGGACAGGGGGGACCGGGGAGCTGTTTTTT. This codes for CASSQASGTGGTGELFF. This chain connects TRBV4-2 to TRBJ2-2, with 11 bases matching TRBD1. There are 17 residues in the CDR3. V was clipped by 1 base and J by 5 bases; unmatched bases: 6. Per germline, CDR1 LGHNA and CDR2 YNFKEQ.

The chain links TRBV5-4 to TRBJ1-1; D may be TRBD1 (5 bases). Trimming removed 6 bases from V and 0 bases from J, with 15 bases in between. This CDR3 is built from 15 residues. The germline CDR1 and CDR2 sequences are SGHNT and YYREEE (reference sequence). The CDR3 nucleotides read TGTGCCAGCAACAACCCTGGGGCGTTGAACACTGAAGCTTTCTTT. It encodes CASNNPGALNTEAFF.

J is TRBJ1-5 and V is TRBV2, with D tentatively TRBD1 (5 bases). CDR1 is SNHLY, CDR2 FYNNEI, per germline. The CDR3 is 14 amino acids. Trimming took off 7 bases at V and 6 bases at J, with 16 bases between the two ends. CDR3 residues: CASTLSWGVQPQHF. The CDR3 DNA reads as TGTGCCAGCACCCTTTCCTGGGGGGTTCAGCCCCAGCATTTT.

This rearrangement joins TRBV5-1 to TRBJ1-1, with D perhaps matching TRBD1 (6 bases). The germline V gene encodes CDR1 SGHRS and CDR2 YFSETQ. V lost 3 bases and J lost 6, with 15 bases in between. The CDR3 is 14 amino acids. For the CDR3, the DNA is TGCGCCAGCAGCTACAACAGGGACATCGCTGAAGCTTTCTTT. Encoded protein: CASSYNRDIAEAFF.

This chain connects TRBV5-1 to TRBJ2-7, with 8 nucleotides matching TRBD2. Trimming removed 2 bases from V and 3 bases from J; junction bases left unmatched: 4. The germline V gene has CDR1 SGHRS and CDR2 YFSETQ. This CDR3 has 14 residues. The CDR3 coding sequence is TGCGCCAGCAGCTTCTGGCGGGGGGACTACGAGCAGTACTTC. Translating gives CASSFWRGDYEQYF.

This clone was picked up one time. This same CDR3 is encoded by further DNA sequences in the sample. CDR3 residues: CASSMGLAGGETQYF. CDR3 sequence (DNA): TGTGCCAGCAGCATGGGACTAGCGGGAGGAGAGACCCAGTACTTC. J is TRBJ2-5 and V is TRBV9; 15 nucleotides align to TRBD2. V shed 4 bases, J shed 4 bases, and the junction held 2 bases outside the gene matches. The CDR3 spans 15 residues. The germline CDR1 and CDR2 sequences are SGDLS and YYNGEE.

For the CDR3, the DNA is TGCAGCGTTAGGAGGCTGAACACTGAAGCTTTCTTT. Its protein is CSVRRLNTEAFF. The chain recombines TRBV29-1 with TRBJ1-1, with D unresolved. Germline CDR1 and CDR2: SQVTM and ANQGSEA. The CDR3 covers 12 residues. V lost 5 bases to trimming and J lost 0 bases, with 7 bases between them.

The chain couples TRBV5-1 to TRBJ1-1; D call uncertain. The CDR3 covers 11 residues. V was cut by 8 bases and J by 1 base, with 6 bases left in between. Per germline, CDR1 SGHRS and CDR2 YFSETQ. CDR3 DNA: TGCGCCAGTTACACGAACACTGAAGCTTTCTTT. Its protein is CASYTNTEAFF.

The chain has TRBV2 and TRBJ2-7; D is perhaps TRBD2 (5 bases). CDR3 size: 16 residues. V dropped 5 bases and J dropped 2 bases, with 19 bases sitting between them. The germline V gene has CDR1 SNHLY and CDR2 FYNNEI. This CDR3 reads CASSRSDSWPPYEQYF. The CDR3 nucleotides read TGTGCCAGCAGTCGGTCGGACTCCTGGCCGCCCTACGAGCAGTACTTC.

The CDR3 nucleotides read TGTGCCACCAGCAGAGATCAGGACTCTGGAAACACCATATATTTT. The encoded protein is CATSRDQDSGNTIYF. This rearrangement joins TRBV15 to TRBJ1-3; D unresolved. This CDR3 region has 15 residues. Trimming took off 0 bases at V and 0 bases at J, with 6 bases between the two ends. Germline CDR1 is LNHNV and CDR2 is YYDKDF (reference sequence).

The rearrangement joins TRBV5-1 to TRBJ2-1, with 10 bases identical to TRBD2. The CDR3 is 16 residues long. Germline V gives CDR1 SGHRS, CDR2 YFSETQ. V dropped 1 base and J dropped 0; count of bases not matched to a gene: 1. The CDR3 here is CASSLTSGISYNEQFF. In nucleotides, the CDR3 is TGCGCCAGCAGCTTGACTAGCGGGATCTCCTACAATGAGCAGTTCTTC.

The chain joins TRBV30 to TRBJ1-1; tentative D call: TRBD1 (6 bases). This CDR3 spans 14 amino acids. V lost 4 bases to trimming and J lost 1 base, with 13 bases between them. The germline gives CDR1 GTSNPN, CDR2 SVGIG (reference sequence). This chain's CDR3 is CAWKRVRGNTEAFF. The DNA of the CDR3 is TGTGCCTGGAAGCGGGTCAGGGGGAACACTGAAGCTTTCTTT.

CDR3 in DNA: TGTGCCAGCAGTGAGTACGGGGGGGAGGAGCAGTTCTTC. As protein: CASSEYGGEEQFF. The rearrangement links TRBV2 to TRBJ2-1; 8 bases match TRBD2. Trimming took 3 bases from V and 10 from J; bases not matched to a gene: 5. Germline V CDR1 and CDR2: SNHLY, FYNNEI. This CDR3 is built from 13 residues. Together with reference TRBV2 and TRBJ2-1, the CDR3 gives the full variable domain: EPEVTQTPSHQVTQMGQEVILRCVPISNHLYFYWYRQILGQKVEFLVSFYNNEISEKSEIFDDQFSVERPDGSNFTLKIRSTKLEDSAMYFCASSEYGGEEQFFGPGTRLTVL.

This chain joins TRBV7-2 and TRBJ2-3; D is undetermined. In germline, CDR1 is SGHTA, CDR2 FQGNSA. The CDR3 loop spans 16 amino acids. V dropped 5 bases and J dropped 2 bases, with 17 bases sitting between them. The CDR3 DNA is TGTGCCAGCAGCCAGACTTCCGGATTAGCCACAGATACGCAGTATTTT. Amino acids: CASSQTSGLATDTQYF.

The J gene is TRBJ1-2, the V gene TRBV30; D uncertain. V dropped 5 bases and J dropped 0 bases, with 19 bases sitting between them. Germline CDR1 is GTSNPN and CDR2 is SVGIG (reference sequence). The CDR3 spans 16 residues. CDR3 DNA: TGTGCCTGGTCCCCCCGGGTTCGGAGTACTAACTATGGCTACACCTTC. Its translation is CAWSPRVRSTNYGYTF.

The chain joins TRBV7-8 to TRBJ2-2, with TRBD2 matching over 13 bases. The CDR3 length is 18 residues. Germline values: CDR1 SGHVS, CDR2 FQNEAQ. Trimming at V came to 4 bases and at J to 3 bases, leaving 8 bases not matched to a gene. As DNA, the CDR3 is TGTGCCAGCAGCTCAGGGACTAGCGGGATAGGCTACACCGGGGAGCTGTTTTTT. Translated: CASSSGTSGIGYTGELFF.

The chain links TRBV4-3 to TRBJ1-6; TRBD1 agrees at 12 bases. This CDR3 comprises 20 residues. Germline CDR1 is LGHNA and CDR2 is YSLEER. V shed 3 bases and J 0 bases; nucleotides not matched to a gene: 9. The CDR3 loop is CASSHRTGQGAGSYNSPLHF. CDR3 nucleotide sequence: TGCGCCAGCAGCCATAGGACGGGACAGGGGGCTGGCTCCTATAATTCACCCCTCCACTTT.

This clone was found once. This chain joins TRBV15 and TRBJ2-1, with 11 bases identical to TRBD2. The CDR3 runs to 18 residues. The germline V gene encodes CDR1 LNHNV and CDR2 YYDKDF (reference sequence). Germline trimming cut 3 bases from V and 3 bases from J; bases unmatched to any gene: 10. In nucleotides, the CDR3 is TGTGCCACCAGCAGGGAAACTAGCGGGAGTCTCGGCTACAATGAGCAGTTCTTC. It codes for CATSRETSGSLGYNEQFF.